Listed here is a single T cell receptor (beta chain). Data came from immunoSEQ multiplex PCR; TCRdb stores just in-frame clones and leaves some out. In the table there are about 46,000 clones, 75% to 90% of which are singletons. These data are taken from a study of blood T cell repertoires in COVID-19. The V and J ends lost 7 bases and 6 bases respectively, with 10 bases between them. The length of the CDR3 is 13 residues. Per germline, CDR1 MNHEY and CDR2 SVGAGI. This receptor was identified in a human donor in a cohort sampled during active COVID-19. The donor label of this sample is uncertain. The chain carries TRBV6-5 and TRBJ1-6, with D maybe TRBD1 (6 bases). The sequenced material came from peripheral blood. CDR3 region: CASTGQPNSPLHF. CDR3 coding DNA: TGTGCCAGCACCGGACAGCCTAATTCACCCCTCCACTTT.